This T cell receptor (beta chain) was recovered during a study of cytomegalovirus exposure and HLA in healthy donors. Overall study findings and caveats: Compared with the approximately 680-donor mean, an Asian-associated ancestry cluster reportedly had fewer N-insertions, according to a later analysis. A later analysis associated roughly 15,000 TCR beta sequences with HLA alleles at a 0.05 false discovery rate. One variant, a missense change in DCLRE1C, was linked in a later analysis to TCR beta V- and J-gene trimming.

V lost 7 bases, J lost 10 bases, and 10 bases stayed unmatched. Looked up from germline, CDR1 is SQVTM and CDR2 is ANQGSEA. The CDR3 spans 12 residues. Comments on this clone: Its target is not known.

Vbeta (60) and Jbeta (13) primers were used in the PCR. Assay used: immunoSEQ multiplex PCR; TCRdb lists only in-frame clones, some missing. Of under 150,000 clones listed, approximately 84% are singletons. The genes are TRBV29-1 and TRBJ2-1; 7 bases are a match to TRBD2. The TCR was taken from a young man in good health and CMV-seropositive. Sequencing used PBMCs. The CDR3 loop reads CSAIGLVREQFF. The CDR3, as DNA: TGCAGCGCAATCGGACTAGTTCGCGAGCAGTTCTTC.